This paragraph reports one TCR beta chain. Antigen: not known. The CDR3 is 14 amino acids. Germline CDR1 reads MRHNA; CDR2 reads SNTAGT. With 0 bases removed from V and 3 bases from J, the gap between germline ends came to 7 bases. This sample is part of a study of early stage breast cancer tumors. The method was immunoSEQ multiplex PCR; TCRdb's version includes in-frame clones alone and lacks a portion of them. The sample yields more than 65,000 clones, around 80% seen once. Study results and limitations: Unsorted bulk genomic DNA sequencing lacked pairing and functional marker data.

This rearrangement joins TRBV6-4 to TRBJ2-3, with D perhaps matching TRBD2 (5 bases). The receptor was derived from a person aged 35 to 50 with breast cancer. Sequenced: blood. The CDR3 DNA is TGTGCCAGCAGTGACTCGAGGGTAACAGATACGCAGTATTTT. It encodes CASSDSRVTDTQYF.